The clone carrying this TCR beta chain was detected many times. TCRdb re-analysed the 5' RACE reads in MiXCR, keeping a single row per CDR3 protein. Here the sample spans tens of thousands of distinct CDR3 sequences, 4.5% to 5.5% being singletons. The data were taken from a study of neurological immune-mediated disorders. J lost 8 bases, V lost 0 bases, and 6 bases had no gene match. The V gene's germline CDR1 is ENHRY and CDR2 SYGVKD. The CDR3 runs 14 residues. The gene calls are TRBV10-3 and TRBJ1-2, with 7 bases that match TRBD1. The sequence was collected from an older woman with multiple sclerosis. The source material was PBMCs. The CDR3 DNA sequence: TGTGCCATCAGTGAGTCCAGAGGGGGCGGAGGCTACACCTTC. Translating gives CAISESRGGGGYTF.